The 32 T cell receptor beta chains presented below share a single source sample, sequenced in a study of T cells in Graves' hyperthyroidism and ophthalmopathy. Amplified TCR beta CDR3 regions derived from RNA transcripts. Using the HTBI primer set, a first-round RT-PCR was run on the TCR CDR3. Each CDR3 protein is one row after TCRdb ran MiXCR on the multiplex PCR reads. The sample lists roughly 560,000 distinct CDR3 sequences; approximately 15% were seen once. Sequenced input: blood. The receptors originated from a middle-aged woman with Graves' ophthalmopathy.

This clonotype was recorded many times. The chain carries TRBV6-2 or TRBV6-3 and TRBJ2-5; TRBD2 matches at 8 bases. CDR1 is MNHEY, CDR2 SVGEGT, per germline. The CDR3 loop spans 13 amino acids. With 7 bases clipped from V and 2 bases from J, the junction kept 3 bases outside the gene matches. CDR3: CASTQRGQETQYF. The CDR3 DNA reads TGTGCCAGCACCCAGCGGGGGCAAGAGACCCAGTACTTC.

V and J are TRBV12-3 or TRBV12-4 and TRBJ2-3; no clear D. V was cut by 2 bases and J by 6 bases, with 9 bases left in between. This CDR3 spans 13 amino acids. CDR3 nucleotides: TGTGCCAGCAGTTTAACCCGATGGGATACGCAGTATTTT. This gives the protein CASSLTRWDTQYF.

This clonotype was recorded at least ten times. The chain has TRBV6-1 and TRBJ2-5; 10 nucleotides agree with TRBD1. V was pared by 1 base and J by 0 bases, with 2 bases of the junction left unmatched. Germline-derived CDR1 and CDR2 are MNHNS and SASEGT. The CDR3 has 16 residues. Here the CDR3 reads CASSEEGTGDQETQYF. DNA for the CDR3: TGTGCCAGCAGTGAAGAAGGGACAGGGGACCAAGAGACCCAGTACTTC.

This clonotype was observed at least ten times. The chain combines TRBV5-1 with TRBJ1-1; D is unclear. The CDR3 consists of 14 residues. Germline V lookup: CDR1 SGHRS, CDR2 YFSETQ. V was pared by 6 bases and J by 5 bases, with 17 bases between. The CDR3 coding sequence is TGCGCCAGCACCCAAACAGTCGCTGGTACTGAAGCTTTCTTT. This gives the protein CASTQTVAGTEAFF. Full variable domain (remainder filled in from reference TRBV5-1 and TRBJ1-1): KAGVTQTPRYLIKTRGQQVTLSCSPISGHRSVSWYQQTPGQGLQFLFEYFSETQRNKGNFPGRFSGRQFSNSRSEMNVSTLELGDSALYLCASTQTVAGTEAFFGQGTRLTVV.

This clonotype was detected ten times or more. The chain uses TRBV6-1 and TRBJ2-7, with D possibly matching TRBD1 (5 bases). With 2 bases removed from V and 3 bases from J, the gap between germline ends came to 8 bases. Germline lookup yields CDR1 MNHNS and CDR2 SASEGT. The CDR3 sequence is 13 residues long. For the CDR3, the DNA is TGTGCCAGCAGTGAAAGGGGCCTCTACGAGCAGTACTTC. Translated, it gives CASSERGLYEQYF.

This clonotype was counted at least ten times. The chain uses TRBV11-1 and TRBJ2-2; a possible D gene is TRBD1 (5 bases). In germline, CDR1 is SGHAT, CDR2 FQDESV (reference sequence). Trimming removed 3 bases from V and 3 bases from J, with 17 bases in between. The CDR3 consists of 17 residues. CDR3 nucleotide sequence: TGTGCCAGCAGCTTCTTCAGGGTTTTTATGTACACCGGGGAGCTGTTTTTT. Translation: CASSFFRVFMYTGELFF.

A few counts support this clonotype. This chain joins TRBV4-1 and TRBJ1-5; D remains ambiguous. The V and J ends lost 3 bases and 7 bases respectively, with 10 bases between them. The CDR3 totals 13 residues. Germline assignment: CDR1 MGHRA and CDR2 YSYEKL. The CDR3 nucleotides read TGCGCCAGCAGCCAGCTTTTCGGCCAGCCCCAGCATTTT. Amino acid sequence: CASSQLFGQPQHF.

The table lists this clonotype with a few counts. This rearrangement joins TRBV27 to TRBJ2-7; 7 positions match TRBD2. Germline V gene data show CDR1 as MNHEY and CDR2 as SMNVEV (reference sequence). This CDR3 has 15 amino acids. J gave up 7 bases and V 3 bases, and 12 bases lay outside the gene matches. CDR3 residues: CASSFLGTTQSEQYF. The CDR3 DNA reads TGTGCCAGCAGTTTCCTTGGGACTACCCAGAGTGAGCAGTACTTC.

The chain employs TRBV3-1 and TRBJ1-1; D perhaps matches TRBD1 (6 bases). CDR1 is LGHDT and CDR2 is YNNKEL in the germline V gene (reference sequence). V lost 0 bases to trimming and J lost 1 base, with 18 bases between them. CDR3 length equals 18 residues. Here the CDR3 reads CASSQDGLLRGTNTEAFF. The CDR3 region has the DNA TGTGCCAGCAGCCAAGATGGTCTACTGAGGGGGACGAACACTGAAGCTTTCTTT.

This clonotype was picked up many times. The chain uses TRBV27 and TRBJ2-5; D remains unclear. The CDR3 is made up of 14 amino acids. V lost 5 bases to trimming and J lost 5 bases, with 15 bases between them. The V gene's germline CDR1 is MNHEY and CDR2 SMNVEV (reference sequence). CDR3 in DNA: TGTGCCAGCAGTCCGCATGTGAGGCGGGAGACCCAGTACTTC. Translating it yields CASSPHVRRETQYF.

At least ten counts were recorded for this clonotype. In nucleotides, the CDR3 is TGTGCCAGCAGAGCCTCGGGGGGAGAGACCCAGTACTTC. Its translation is CASRASGGETQYF. The genes are TRBV27 and TRBJ2-5; 7 positions match TRBD2. CDR3 length equals 13 residues. CDR1 is MNHEY, CDR2 SMNVEV, per germline (reference sequence). Germline trimming cut 6 bases from V and 4 bases from J; bases unmatched to any gene: 5.

This clonotype appeared many times. The rearrangement joins TRBV7-6 to TRBJ2-2; no clear D. V was cut by 1 base and J by 6 bases, with 9 bases left in between. CDR3 length equals 14 residues. Germline CDR1 reads SGHVS; CDR2 reads FNYEAQ. DNA of the CDR3: TGTGCCAGCAGCTTAGGCAGCTGGGCCGGGGAGCTGTTTTTT. Translated, it gives CASSLGSWAGELFF. The whole variable domain, filled in from reference TRBV7-6 and TRBJ2-2, reads GAGVSQSPRYKVTKRGQDVALRCDPISGHVSLYWYRQALGQGPEFLTYFNYEAQQDKSGLPNDRFSAERPEGSISTLTIQRTEQRDSAMYRCASSLGSWAGELFFGEGSRLTVL.

The CDR3 DNA is TGCAGCGCCCGACTTCAGGGGGCGCGCGGTGGGGAGCTGTTTTTT. Translated, it gives CSARLQGARGGELFF. The gene calls are TRBV29-1 and TRBJ2-2; 8 nucleotides line up with TRBD1. Germline assignment: CDR1 SQVTM and CDR2 ANQGSEA. The J segment lost 8 bases and the V segment lost 7 bases, leaving 15 bases of the junction unmatched. CDR3 length: 15 amino acids.

The V call is TRBV12-3 or TRBV12-4, the J call TRBJ1-1, with a tentative D call TRBD1 (5 bases). This CDR3 spans 17 amino acids. V gave up 0 bases and J gave up 0 bases, with 14 bases separating them. CDR3 nucleotide sequence: TGTGCCAGCAGTTTAGCGGTTTGGGGACGGATGAACACTGAAGCTTTCTTT. It specifies CASSLAVWGRMNTEAFF.

This chain uses TRBV6-1 with TRBJ1-6; 8 bases map to TRBD1. This CDR3 contains 14 residues. The V segment lost 7 bases and the J segment 9 bases; nucleotides outside the gene matches: 8. CDR1 and CDR2 (germline): MNHNS, SASEGT. CDR3 loop: CASKPGQVTSPLHF. The CDR3 DNA sequence: TGTGCCAGCAAGCCGGGACAGGTTACTTCACCCCTCCACTTT.

Turning to this clonotype: A read error may account for a junction end that differs from germline. The J gene is TRBJ2-7, the V gene TRBV6-2 or TRBV6-3; D gene ambiguous. The CDR3 loop spans 13 amino acids. Per germline, CDR1 MNHEY and CDR2 SVGEGT. The CDR3 DNA is TGTGCCAGCTCTCTCCCGGGCTACTACGAGCGGTACTTC. It translates to CASSLPGYYERYF.

Many counts were recorded for this clonotype. The gene calls are TRBV6-1 and TRBJ2-5, with D tentatively TRBD1 or TRBD2 (6 bases each). The CDR3 has 15 amino acids. Germline CDR1 reads MNHNS; CDR2 reads SASEGT. V was cut by 6 bases and J by 5 bases, with 19 bases left in between. CDR3 DNA sequence: TGTGCCAGCAGAGAGGGCAGGGGAGGCAAGGAGACCCAGTACTTC. The encoded protein is CASREGRGGKETQYF.

This rearrangement joins TRBV4-1 to TRBJ2-7; TRBD2 matches at 7 bases. Looked up from germline, CDR1 is MGHRA and CDR2 is YSYEKL. The CDR3 totals 15 residues. V dropped 1 base and J dropped 2; count of bases not matched to a gene: 5. CDR3 in DNA: TGCGCCAGCAGCCAAGGCGCTAGCGGAACCTACGAGCAGTACTTC. Residues: CASSQGASGTYEQYF.

This clonotype was observed many times. The chain has TRBV20-1 and TRBJ2-2; D uncertain. The CDR3 length is 15 residues. Germline assignment: CDR1 DFQATT and CDR2 SNEGSKA (reference sequence). The CDR3 loop is CSARASPTNTGELFF. The CDR3 region has the DNA TGCAGCGCCCGAGCGAGTCCGACGAACACCGGGGAGCTGTTTTTT.

Many counts were recorded for this clonotype. The rearrangement joins TRBV12-3 or TRBV12-4 to TRBJ2-5; 12 positions match TRBD2. V gave up 6 bases and J gave up 8 bases; unmatched junction bases: 4. This CDR3 comprises 13 residues. The CDR3 coding sequence is TGTGCCAGCAGAGAAGGACTAGCGGGAACCCAGTACTTC. Its translation: CASREGLAGTQYF.

This clonotype was found many times. J is TRBJ2-7 and V is TRBV6-1, with D perhaps matching TRBD2 (6 bases). Germline loops: CDR1 MNHNS, CDR2 SASEGT. Deletions cut 11 bases from V and 3 bases from J, with 17 bases between. This CDR3 is 13 amino acids long. The CDR3 is CAHSNWGGYEQYF. Here the CDR3 DNA reads TGTGCCCACTCGAATTGGGGAGGCTACGAGCAGTACTTC.

The CDR3 is CASSVLGFSQPQHF. In DNA form, the CDR3 reads TGTGCCAGCAGTGTATTAGGGTTTAGTCAGCCCCAGCATTTT. The chain recombines TRBV6-1 with TRBJ1-5; the D is unclear. V lost 4 bases, J lost 6 bases, and 13 bases lay in between. The CDR3 runs to 14 residues. In germline, CDR1 is MNHNS, CDR2 SASEGT.

This clonotype was detected many times. Here the CDR3 omits its conserved ending phenylalanine or tryptophan, so a read error is the likely source. V gene TRBV12-3 or TRBV12-4 combines with J gene TRBJ1-2; D not resolved. The CDR3 consists of 17 residues. Trimming shortened V by 3 bases and J by 2 bases, and 19 bases separated the two germline ends. This CDR3 reads CASSFPISKVSNYGYTL. CDR3 nucleotides: TGTGCCAGCAGTTTCCCCATCTCTAAGGTCTCCAACTATGGCTACACCCTC.

In its sample, this clonotype was seen many times. This chain connects TRBV6-2 or TRBV6-3 to TRBJ2-5; D is undetermined. The ends were cut back, 2 bases at V and 2 bases at J, with 9 bases in the middle. The length of the CDR3 is 14 residues. The germline V gene has CDR1 MNHEY and CDR2 SVGEGT. Written as DNA, the CDR3 is TGTGCCAGCAGTTACGTACCAGCTCAAGAGACCCAGTACTTC. Its translation is CASSYVPAQETQYF.

The chain couples TRBV30 to TRBJ2-5; D might be TRBD2 (6 bases). CDR3 length: 14 amino acids. The V gene's germline CDR1 is GTSNPN and CDR2 SVGIG (reference sequence). V was trimmed by 0 bases and J by 7 bases, leaving 15 bases between them. The CDR3 DNA is TGTGCCTGGAGTGTCGGGGGAGGAAGTTGGACCCAGTACTTC. Translation gives CAWSVGGGSWTQYF.

V gene TRBV4-1 combines with J gene TRBJ1-5, with D perhaps matching TRBD1 (5 bases). Germline lookup yields CDR1 MGHRA and CDR2 YSYEKL. Trimming stripped 0 bases from V and 6 bases from J, with 12 bases between. The CDR3 has 15 residues. CDR3 amino acids: CASSQEGPPGQPQHF. In DNA, the CDR3 is TGCGCCAGCAGCCAAGAGGGGCCCCCGGGTCAGCCCCAGCATTTT.

In its sample, this clonotype was seen many times. The V gene is TRBV5-6, the J gene TRBJ2-7, with TRBD1 as a possible D gene (5 bases). The V gene lost 1 base and the J gene lost 4 bases, with 9 bases spanning the gap. Germline values: CDR1 SGHDT, CDR2 YYEEEE. This CDR3 has 13 amino acids. The CDR3 protein is CASSLTQVYEQYF. CDR3 DNA sequence: TGTGCCAGCAGCTTGACACAGGTTTACGAGCAGTACTTC.

This clonotype was seen ten or more times. The chain links TRBV28 to TRBJ2-2; the D gene could be TRBD1 or TRBD2 (5 bases each). CDR3 length: 16 amino acids. The V gene's germline CDR1 is MDHEN and CDR2 SYDVKM. Trimming took off 2 bases at V and 7 bases at J, with 17 bases between the two ends. The CDR3 DNA follows: TGTGCCAGCAGTTTAATTTCCGGGACCTCACTCGGGGAGCTGTTTTTT. Translated, it gives CASSLISGTSLGELFF.

This clonotype was found many times. The chain recombines TRBV6-1 with TRBJ2-5; 9 bases line up with TRBD1. V was clipped by 4 bases and J by 5 bases; unmatched bases: 8. The germline V gene has CDR1 MNHNS and CDR2 SASEGT. The CDR3 totals 15 residues. The CDR3, as DNA: TGTGCCAGCAGTGGAACCCGGACAGGGGTGGAGACCCAGTACTTC. Translating it yields CASSGTRTGVETQYF.

V is TRBV6-1 and J is TRBJ1-1, with 7 bases matching TRBD1. Losses at the gene ends were 10 bases for V and 3 bases for J; bases not matched to a gene: 8. Germline V lookup: CDR1 MNHNS, CDR2 SASEGT. The CDR3 has 13 residues. The chain's CDR3 is CATNRGRDTEAFF. The CDR3 coding sequence is TGTGCCACTAACAGGGGCCGGGACACTGAAGCTTTCTTT.

This clonotype was detected ten times or more. The chain uses TRBV6-1 and TRBJ2-5; the match to TRBD2 covers 7 bases. CDR1 is MNHNS, CDR2 SASEGT, per germline. V was clipped by 4 bases and J by 2 bases; unmatched bases: 7. This CDR3 region has 15 residues. The DNA of the CDR3 is TGTGCCAGCAGTGGAATGGCTAGCGGACAAGAGACCCAGTACTTC. It translates to CASSGMASGQETQYF.

This chain connects TRBV20-1 to TRBJ2-2; D uncertain. The germline gives CDR1 DFQATT, CDR2 SNEGSKA (reference sequence). The CDR3 runs 17 residues. V lost 3 bases, J lost 3 bases, and 20 bases lay in between. As DNA, the CDR3 is TGCAGTGCTAGGGCCCCGGATTTAGGCGGTTACACCGGGGAGCTGTTTTTT. Amino acids: CSARAPDLGGYTGELFF.